The next 32 T cell receptor beta chains were all read from a single sample in a study of T cells in Graves' hyperthyroidism and ophthalmopathy. The source material, RNA transcripts, was used to amplify TCR beta CDR3 regions. RT-PCR in the first round (using the HTBI primer set) targeted the TCR CDR3. From the multiplex PCR reads, TCRdb called clonotypes with MiXCR, one entry per CDR3 protein. The sample carries about 420,000 distinct CDR3 sequences, about a sixth recorded once. Specimen: blood. Receptor source: a woman aged 18-29 years with Graves' hyperthyroidism.

The chain is built from TRBV7-2 and TRBJ1-6; D perhaps matches TRBD1 (6 bases). Germline V CDR1 and CDR2: SGHTA, FQGNSA. V shed 0 bases and J shed 13 bases, with 10 bases lying between them. This CDR3 is 13 amino acids long. The DNA of the CDR3 is TGTGCCAGCAGCTTAGCCCTCGACAGGCCCCTCCACTTT. Translated, it gives CASSLALDRPLHF.

Ten or more counts support this clonotype. The CDR3 protein is CASSLATSGSDTQYF. The CDR3 DNA sequence: TGTGCCAGCAGCTTAGCTACTAGCGGGTCAGATACGCAGTATTTT. The chain recombines TRBV7-9 with TRBJ2-3, with TRBD2 identical over 9 bases. Germline-derived CDR1 and CDR2 are SEHNR and FQNEAQ (reference sequence). Trimming removed 0 bases from V and 4 bases from J; junction bases left unmatched: 2. The CDR3 has 15 residues.

The V gene is TRBV28, the J gene TRBJ2-7; no reliable D call. V was clipped by 7 bases and J by 5 bases, with 12 bases between them. The CDR3 runs 12 residues. The germline V gene encodes CDR1 MDHEN and CDR2 SYDVKM. The CDR3 is CASTRLRDEQYF. CDR3 coding DNA: TGTGCCAGCACTCGGTTAAGGGACGAGCAGTACTTC.

The rearrangement joins TRBV6-2 or TRBV6-3 to TRBJ2-3; TRBD1 matches at 9 bases. V was clipped by 9 bases and J by 3 bases; unmatched bases: 7. Germline V lookup: CDR1 MNHEY, CDR2 SVGEGT. The CDR3 is 14 residues long. In DNA form, the CDR3 reads TGTGCCAGTGCCTCCGGGACAGGGACAGATACGCAGTATTTT. Encoded protein: CASASGTGTDTQYF.

J is TRBJ2-7 and V is TRBV7-9; D possibly corresponds to TRBD2 (6 bases). The CDR3 has 15 amino acids. The V gene's germline CDR1 is SEHNR and CDR2 FQNEAQ (reference sequence). V lost 2 bases and J 3 bases, leaving 14 bases between the germline ends. The CDR3, as DNA: TGTGCCAGCAGCTTATTAGCGGACACTAACTACGAGCAGTACTTC. Encoded protein: CASSLLADTNYEQYF.

This clonotype was seen a few times. The V gene is TRBV6-2 or TRBV6-3, the J gene TRBJ1-1; maybe TRBD1 (5 bases). V lost 2 bases and J 0 bases, leaving 7 bases between the germline ends. Germline V gene lookup returns CDR1 MNHEY and CDR2 SVGEGT. This CDR3 contains 14 residues. The CDR3 sequence: CASSYGAMNTEAFF. CDR3 sequence (DNA): TGTGCCAGCAGTTACGGGGCTATGAACACTGAAGCTTTCTTT.

This clonotype came up a few times. The V and J genes are TRBV7-2 and TRBJ1-6; D uncertain. Trimming pared 5 bases from V and 4 bases from J, leaving 12 bases between. The CDR3 length is 15 residues. Germline assignment: CDR1 SGHTA and CDR2 FQGNSA. The CDR3 is CASSPGKLYNSPLHF. DNA for the CDR3: TGTGCCAGCAGCCCGGGGAAATTGTATAATTCACCCCTCCACTTT.

This clonotype was seen many times. This sequence joins TRBV5-1 and TRBJ2-1, with D uncertain. Per germline, CDR1 SGHRS and CDR2 YFSETQ. CDR3 size: 13 residues. The V gene lost 5 bases and the J gene lost 0 bases, with 6 bases spanning the gap. This CDR3 reads CASRVASYNEQFF. CDR3 nucleotides: TGCGCCAGCAGAGTCGCCTCCTACAATGAGCAGTTCTTC.

The chain joins TRBV9 to TRBJ2-1; D is undetermined. This CDR3 has 19 residues. V lost 3 bases and J lost 3, with 25 bases in between. The germline V gene encodes CDR1 SGDLS and CDR2 YYNGEE. The CDR3, as DNA: TGTGCCAGCAGCGGACGGATTACCAGGTCTTTGGGCGTCTACAATGAGCAGTTCTTC. Translation gives CASSGRITRSLGVYNEQFF.

This clonotype was counted at least ten times. The V gene is TRBV12-3 or TRBV12-4, the J gene TRBJ1-2; unclear D gene. The CDR3 contains 14 residues. The germline V and J ends were trimmed by 5 bases and 4 bases, with 14 bases remaining between them. CDR3 nucleotide sequence: TGTGCCAGCAGTCTGTCAGGTGGATTCTATGGCTACACCTTC. This sequence encodes CASSLSGGFYGYTF.

With regard to this clonotype: Since a much larger clone is just one base distant, this may be a read error. The gene calls are TRBV27 and TRBJ1-5; 7 bases are a match to TRBD1. Germline loops: CDR1 MNHEY, CDR2 SMNVEV (reference sequence). The CDR3 runs to 15 residues. The chain's CDR3 is CASNLGYRGYQPQHF. For the CDR3, the DNA is TGTGCCAGCAATTTAGGTTACAGGGGATATCAGCCCCAGCATTTT.

This clonotype was observed many times. The rearrangement links TRBV12-3 or TRBV12-4 to TRBJ2-3; no firm D call. Trimming left V 5 bases short and J 2 bases short, with 11 bases between. The CDR3 spans 14 residues. The CDR3 is CASSLDHFTDTQYF. The DNA of the CDR3 is TGTGCCAGCAGTCTGGACCACTTCACAGATACGCAGTATTTT.

The genes are TRBV7-9 and TRBJ2-1, with 9 bases aligning to TRBD1. CDR3 length: 14 residues. The trim removed 5 bases at V and 6 bases at J, leaving 5 bases unmatched. Per germline, CDR1 SEHNR and CDR2 FQNEAQ (reference sequence). The CDR3 loop reads CASSDPGQGNEQFF. The CDR3, as DNA: TGTGCCAGCAGCGATCCGGGACAGGGCAATGAGCAGTTCTTC.

This clonotype was picked up many times. The genes are TRBV6-2 or TRBV6-3 and TRBJ2-5, with 7 positions matching TRBD1. CDR1 is MNHEY, CDR2 SVGEGT, per germline. The CDR3 is made up of 13 amino acids. The ends lost 5 bases at V and 3 bases at J; junction bases unmatched: 3. The CDR3 sequence: CASSTGQEETQYF. CDR3 DNA: TGTGCCAGCAGTACCGGACAGGAAGAGACCCAGTACTTC.

In its sample, this clonotype was seen many times. The chain links TRBV28 to TRBJ2-3, with 8 bases fitting TRBD2. Germline loops: CDR1 MDHEN, CDR2 SYDVKM. V dropped 3 bases and J dropped 3; count of bases not matched to a gene: 5. The CDR3 covers 15 residues. CDR3 amino acids: CASSFPGGATDTQYF. In DNA, the CDR3 is TGTGCCAGCAGTTTCCCCGGGGGGGCGACAGATACGCAGTATTTT.

J is TRBJ2-1 and V is TRBV12-3 or TRBV12-4; D unresolved. The CDR3 is 13 residues long. With 6 bases removed from V and 5 bases from J, the gap between germline ends came to 11 bases. CDR3 coding DNA: TGTGCCAGCAGCCCTCACACGCACAATGAGCAGTTCTTC. This translates into CASSPHTHNEQFF.

By its share, this clonotype is medium-sized (0.01 to 0.1%). This chain joins TRBV27 and TRBJ1-1, with D unresolved. CDR3 size: 14 residues. Trimming stripped 4 bases from V and 0 bases from J, with 9 bases between. Germline CDR1 reads MNHEY; CDR2 reads SMNVEV (reference sequence). This CDR3 reads CASSSDGLNTEAFF. In DNA, the CDR3 is TGTGCCAGCAGTTCAGACGGGTTGAACACTGAAGCTTTCTTT.

This clonotype was recorded many times. The genes are TRBV15 and TRBJ2-3; D is perhaps TRBD2 (6 bases). V was trimmed by 0 bases and J by 6 bases, leaving 13 bases between them. CDR1 is LNHNV and CDR2 is YYDKDF in the germline V gene (reference sequence). The CDR3 totals 15 residues. The CDR3, as DNA: TGTGCCACCAGCAGAGATCTCGGGAGCGCCGATACGCAGTATTTT. Encoded protein: CATSRDLGSADTQYF.

This clonotype has a count of ten or more. This chain joins TRBV28 and TRBJ2-1; D perhaps matches TRBD1 (6 bases). Germline V gene sequence: CDR1 MDHEN, CDR2 SYDVKM. The CDR3 has 14 amino acids. V was trimmed by 6 bases and J by 6 bases, leaving 15 bases between them. This CDR3 reads CASSQLPQGNEQFF. In DNA form, the CDR3 reads TGTGCCAGCAGCCAACTCCCACAGGGCAATGAGCAGTTCTTC.

In its sample, this clonotype was seen many times. The chain joins TRBV6-1 to TRBJ1-1; D may be TRBD1 (5 bases). Germline-derived CDR1 and CDR2 are MNHNS and SASEGT. The CDR3 contains 16 residues. The V end lost 2 bases, the J end lost 5 bases, and 18 bases lay between the germline ends. The CDR3 bases are TGTGCCAGCAGTGAATTTTATGAGGGGTCCCTGACTGAAGCTTTCTTT. Translating it yields CASSEFYEGSLTEAFF.

The chain combines TRBV28 with TRBJ2-4; D may be TRBD1 (6 bases). Germline lookup yields CDR1 MDHEN and CDR2 SYDVKM. The CDR3 runs to 14 residues. V dropped 7 bases and J dropped 7 bases, with 17 bases sitting between them. CDR3 sequence: CASNLPSQGNIQYF. The CDR3 nucleotides read TGTGCCAGCAACCTTCCGTCCCAGGGGAACATTCAGTACTTC. The whole variable domain, filled in from reference TRBV28 and TRBJ2-4, reads DVKVTQSSRYLVKRTGEKVFLECVQDMDHENMFWYRQDPGLGLRLIYFSYDVKMKEKGDIPEGYSVSREKKERFSLILESASTNQTSMYLCASNLPSQGNIQYFGAGTRLSVL.

This clonotype has more than one count but fewer than ten. The chain recombines TRBV25-1 with TRBJ2-4; 7 bases align to TRBD1. CDR3 length equals 12 residues. CDR1 and CDR2 from the germline V gene are MGHDK and SYGVNS. The ends lost 8 bases at V and 6 bases at J; junction bases unmatched: 4. The CDR3 region has the DNA TGTGCCAGCCGGGGACAGCGAAACATTCAGTACTTC. This translates into CASRGQRNIQYF. Full variable domain (remainder filled in from reference TRBV25-1 and TRBJ2-4): EADIYQTPRYLVIGTGKKITLECSQTMGHDKMYWYQQDPGMELHLIHYSYGVNSTEKGDLSSESTVSRIRTEHFPLTLESARPSHTSQYLCASRGQRNIQYFGAGTRLSVL.

The chain combines TRBV28 with TRBJ2-7, with TRBD1 as a possible D gene (5 bases). This CDR3 has 12 amino acids. The V end lost 5 bases, the J end lost 6 bases, and 11 bases lay between the germline ends. Germline V gene sequence: CDR1 MDHEN, CDR2 SYDVKM. Here the CDR3 reads CASSADSCEQYF. The CDR3 DNA follows: TGTGCCAGCAGTGCAGACAGCTGCGAGCAGTACTTC.

This clonotype has more than one count but fewer than ten. The V gene is TRBV12-5, the J gene TRBJ1-1; D possibly corresponds to TRBD1 (5 bases). The CDR3 has 14 amino acids. The V gene's germline CDR1 is LGHNT and CDR2 FRNRAP. V dropped 6 bases and J dropped 1 base, with 12 bases sitting between them. This CDR3 is CASGITGGNTEAFF. CDR3 DNA: TGTGCTAGTGGCATTACAGGCGGGAACACTGAAGCTTTCTTT.

This chain joins TRBV19 and TRBJ1-1, with TRBD1 as a possible D gene (6 bases). Trimming pared 1 base from V and 1 base from J, leaving 10 bases between. The CDR3 is made up of 15 amino acids. Per the germline V gene, CDR1 is LNHDA and CDR2 is SQIVND (reference sequence). This CDR3 is CASSIVGGSNTEAFF. For the CDR3, the DNA is TGTGCCAGTAGTATAGTCGGGGGCTCGAACACTGAAGCTTTCTTT.

This clonotype was detected ten times or more. This sequence joins TRBV2 and TRBJ2-7; no firm D call. CDR1 is SNHLY, CDR2 FYNNEI, per germline. The V and J ends lost 7 bases and 0 bases respectively, with 13 bases between them. The CDR3 consists of 14 residues. Here the CDR3 DNA reads TGTGCCAGCACCCCCGACTGGAGCTCCTACGAGCAGTACTTC. Its translation is CASTPDWSSYEQYF.

This clonotype was recorded a few times. This chain joins TRBV20-1 and TRBJ1-2; 10 bases align to TRBD1. Germline CDR1 reads DFQATT; CDR2 reads SNEGSKA (reference sequence). After removal of 4 bases from V and 7 bases from J, the junction contained 12 bases not matched to a gene. The CDR3 loop spans 15 amino acids. CDR3 DNA: TGCAGTGCTAACGACTTCGACAGGGGGCGAGGTGGCTACACCTTC. Translating gives CSANDFDRGRGGYTF.

The CDR3 nucleotides are TGCGCCAGCAGCCGCTCCGAACAGGGACCGAACACCGGGGAGCTGTTTTTT. It translates to CASSRSEQGPNTGELFF. The rearrangement joins TRBV4-3 to TRBJ2-2, with D possibly matching TRBD1 (6 bases). V was clipped by 4 bases and J by 0 bases, with 15 bases between them. This CDR3 spans 17 amino acids. Germline CDR1 reads LGHNA; CDR2 reads YSLEER.

V and J are TRBV3-1 and TRBJ1-1; tentative D call: TRBD1 (6 bases). The CDR3 has 13 residues. V was shortened by 1 base and J by 6 bases, with 9 bases between the two germline ends. Germline V gene data show CDR1 as LGHDT and CDR2 as YNNKEL (reference sequence). The CDR3 DNA follows: TGTGCCAGCAGCCAAGTACAGGGTGCTGAAGCTTTCTTT. Amino acids: CASSQVQGAEAFF.

This clonotype has at least ten counts. The genes are TRBV28 and TRBJ1-5, with D perhaps matching TRBD1 (5 bases). Per the germline V gene, CDR1 is MDHEN and CDR2 is SYDVKM. This CDR3 has 14 residues. Trimming took 5 bases from V and 5 from J, leaving 13 bases between them. CDR3 residues: CASSPLGAYQPQHF. The CDR3 DNA follows: TGTGCCAGCAGTCCCCTTGGGGCCTATCAGCCCCAGCATTTT.

This clonotype showed up many times. The chain links TRBV15 to TRBJ2-1; TRBD2 agrees at 9 bases. The CDR3 loop spans 15 amino acids. CDR1 is LNHNV and CDR2 is YYDKDF in the germline V gene (reference sequence). V shed 1 base and J 7 bases; nucleotides not matched to a gene: 5. CDR3 DNA: TGTGCCACCAGCAGAGGTAGCGGGAGTTCAAATGAGCAGTTCTTC. It yields the protein CATSRGSGSSNEQFF.

This chain connects TRBV28 to TRBJ2-3; a weak D match, TRBD1 (5 bases). The ends were cut back, 7 bases at V and 6 bases at J, with 14 bases in the middle. This CDR3 has 13 residues. Germline V gene sequence: CDR1 MDHEN, CDR2 SYDVKM. The CDR3 bases are TGTGCCAGCAAGGGGAACACGAGGGATACGCAGTATTTT. Translation: CASKGNTRDTQYF.